The 17 T cell receptor beta chains in this list originate from one sample, sequenced in a study of cytomegalovirus exposure and HLA in healthy donors. Researchers ran the PCR with 60 Vbeta and 13 Jbeta primers. Using immunoSEQ multiplex PCR, the repertoire was profiled, and TCRdb retains in-frame clones only, with some absent. The sample holds some 180,000 clones, 65% to 90% seen once. What was sequenced was PBMCs. The origin of the receptors is a male donor in good health and CMV-seronegative.

The table lists this clone with a few counts. The rearrangement joins TRBV10-3 to TRBJ2-5; D might be TRBD1 (6 bases). Germline-derived CDR1 and CDR2 are ENHRY and SYGVKD. This CDR3 contains 13 residues. V lost 2 bases and J 5 bases, leaving 9 bases between the germline ends. The CDR3 nucleotides read TGTGCCATCAGTGAGCTGGGGGCGGAGACCCAGTACTTC. Its translation: CAISELGAETQYF.

This clone was observed a handful of times. The V and J genes are TRBV6-1 and TRBJ1-2; D is uncertain. The CDR3 extends over 14 amino acids. Looked up from germline, CDR1 is MNHNS and CDR2 is SASEGT. The V and J ends lost 8 bases and 0 bases respectively, with 13 bases between them. Here the CDR3 reads CASRQSLANYGYTF. In nucleotides, the CDR3 is TGTGCCAGCCGGCAAAGTCTAGCTAACTATGGCTACACCTTC.

The V gene is TRBV10-1, the J gene TRBJ2-1; 7 nucleotides match TRBD1. The CDR3 runs 16 residues. From germline, CDR1 is WNHNN and CDR2 SYGVQD (reference sequence). The V and J ends lost 5 bases and 7 bases, in that order; junction bases with no gene match: 14. CDR3 amino acids: CASSQFRGTDDNEQFF. CDR3 nucleotides: TGCGCCAGCAGTCAGTTCCGAGGGACAGACGATAATGAGCAGTTCTTC.

This sequence joins TRBV7-9 and TRBJ1-2; 10 nucleotides match TRBD1. CDR3 size: 15 residues. V dropped 1 base and J dropped 7; count of bases not matched to a gene: 6. From germline, CDR1 is SEHNR and CDR2 FQNEAQ (reference sequence). The CDR3 reads CASSLGQGAGSGYTF. Written as DNA, the CDR3 is TGTGCCAGCAGCTTAGGACAGGGGGCAGGATCTGGCTACACCTTC.

V usage is TRBV29-1 and J usage is TRBJ2-7; 7 bases agree with TRBD1. Per the germline V gene, CDR1 is SQVTM and CDR2 is ANQGSEA. Trimming at V came to 6 bases and at J to 2 bases, leaving 10 bases not matched to a gene. This CDR3 is 14 amino acids long. The CDR3 nucleotides read TGCAGCGTCAACTACGGGACAGATCCCTACGAGCAGTACTTC. Amino acids: CSVNYGTDPYEQYF.

The chain uses TRBV10-3 and TRBJ1-1, with 8 bases matching TRBD1. CDR1 is ENHRY, CDR2 SYGVKD, per germline. The length of the CDR3 is 15 residues. With 6 bases clipped from V and 4 bases from J, the junction kept 10 bases outside the gene matches. The DNA for the CDR3 is TGTGCCATCAGACGATTACAGGGGGATGGCACTGAAGCTTTCTTT. This sequence encodes CAIRRLQGDGTEAFF.

The chain joins TRBV6-5 to TRBJ2-2, with 10 positions matching TRBD2. The CDR3 covers 16 residues. Germline lookup yields CDR1 MNHEY and CDR2 SVGAGI. V dropped 4 bases and J dropped 5; count of bases not matched to a gene: 7. The CDR3 DNA is TGTGCCAGCAGTTTACTAGCGGGGATTAGGACCGGGGAGCTGTTTTTT. Protein product: CASSLLAGIRTGELFF.

The CDR3 is CASSQFRGPEAFF. DNA for the CDR3: TGTGCCAGCAGCCAATTCAGGGGCCCCGAAGCTTTCTTT. The J gene is TRBJ1-1, the V gene TRBV6-5; D may be TRBD1 (6 bases). Germline loops: CDR1 MNHEY, CDR2 SVGAGI. Trimming cost V 6 bases and J 8 bases, with 16 bases left between them. This CDR3 is 13 amino acids long.

The chain links TRBV6-5 to TRBJ1-3; 10 nucleotides align to TRBD1. CDR1 and CDR2 (germline): MNHEY, SVGAGI. CDR3 size: 16 residues. With 3 bases clipped from V and 0 bases from J, the junction kept 2 bases outside the gene matches. For the CDR3, the DNA is TGTGCCAGCAGTTATGGGACAGGGGACTCTGGAAACACCATATATTTT. Translated: CASSYGTGDSGNTIYF.

The rearrangement joins TRBV7-2 to TRBJ2-7; 9 nucleotides align to TRBD1. The CDR3 loop spans 16 amino acids. Germline-derived CDR1 and CDR2 are SGHTA and FQGNSA. J gave up 0 bases and V 3 bases, and 6 bases lay outside the gene matches. The CDR3 reads CASSFRDRENSYEQYF. The CDR3 bases are TGTGCCAGCAGCTTCCGGGACAGGGAGAACTCCTACGAGCAGTACTTC.

This chain joins TRBV6-1 and TRBJ2-7; TRBD2 aligns across 11 bases. J lost 2 bases, V lost 3 bases, and 6 bases had no gene match. CDR3 length equals 16 residues. Per germline, CDR1 MNHNS and CDR2 SASEGT. The CDR3 reads CASSDKTSGVTYEQYF. The CDR3 DNA sequence: TGTGCCAGCAGTGACAAGACTAGCGGGGTAACCTACGAGCAGTACTTC.

The rearrangement uses TRBV5-4 and TRBJ2-5; perhaps TRBD2 as D (5 bases). Germline V gene sequence: CDR1 SGHNT, CDR2 YYREEE (reference sequence). V was shortened by 2 bases and J by 2 bases, with 13 bases between the two germline ends. The CDR3 is made up of 15 amino acids. The CDR3 spells CASSFASSGQETQYF. Here the CDR3 DNA reads TGTGCCAGCAGCTTCGCTAGCTCGGGACAAGAGACCCAGTACTTC.

This chain connects TRBV5-4 to TRBJ1-2, with a weak D call TRBD1 (5 bases). CDR1 SGHNT and CDR2 YYREEE come from the germline V gene (reference sequence). This CDR3 region has 13 residues. The V end lost 6 bases, the J end lost 3 bases, and 12 bases lay between the germline ends. This chain's CDR3 is CASTWGGDYGYTF. As DNA, the CDR3 is TGTGCCAGCACGTGGGGGGGAGACTATGGCTACACCTTC. Variable domain in full (rest from reference TRBV5-4 and TRBJ1-2): ETGVTQSPTHLIKTRGQQVTLRCSSQSGHNTVSWYQQALGQGPQFIFQYYREEENGRGNFPPRFSGLQFPNYSSELNVNALELDDSALYLCASTWGGDYGYTFGSGTRLTVV.

The V call is TRBV6-5, the J call TRBJ2-1; D might be TRBD1 (6 bases). The germline V gene has CDR1 MNHEY and CDR2 SVGAGI. Trimming removed 1 base from V and 3 bases from J, with 10 bases in between. The length of the CDR3 is 15 residues. CDR3 bases: TGTGCCAGCAGTTACTTAATAGGGGGCTACAATGAGCAGTTCTTC. This sequence encodes CASSYLIGGYNEQFF.

The chain recombines TRBV11-2 with TRBJ2-5; TRBD1 matches 9 bases. This CDR3 is built from 15 residues. Germline V gives CDR1 SGHAT, CDR2 FQNNGV. V dropped 1 base and J dropped 4; count of bases not matched to a gene: 4. CDR3 bases: TGTGCCAGCAGCTTAGTTCTGGACAGGGGAGAGACCCAGTACTTC. Its protein is CASSLVLDRGETQYF.

The chain joins TRBV18 to TRBJ1-1; maybe TRBD1 (5 bases). The CDR3 is made up of 15 amino acids. Germline values: CDR1 KGHSH, CDR2 LQKENI. Trimming removed 3 bases from V and 2 bases from J, with 13 bases in between. The CDR3 is CASSPTGLTNTEAFF. The CDR3 DNA reads TGTGCCAGCTCACCGACGGGACTCACAAACACTGAAGCTTTCTTT.

The J gene is TRBJ1-3, the V gene TRBV5-1, with D perhaps matching TRBD1 (6 bases). Per germline, CDR1 SGHRS and CDR2 YFSETQ. The CDR3 spans 15 residues. V was trimmed by 4 bases and J by 0 bases, leaving 11 bases between them. CDR3: CASSMDSYSGNTIYF. CDR3 nucleotides: TGCGCCAGCAGCATGGACAGTTACTCTGGAAACACCATATATTTT.